The clone carrying this T cell receptor (beta chain) was seen repeatedly, ten times or more. This record belongs to a study of T-cell reconstitution after alpha-beta-depleted transplantation in children. This sample's TCRbeta library carried unique molecular identifier barcodes. TCRdb redid the calling of the PCR reads with MiXCR, one entry per CDR3 protein. The sample consists of some 240,000 distinct CDR3 sequences, 9.7% of them appearing once. J was trimmed by 3 bases and V by 5 bases; bases with no gene match: 10. Germline CDR1 is SGHTA and CDR2 is FQGNSA. The CDR3 totals 15 residues. This clonotype was obtained from a human donor who donated a stem cell graft to a child with SCID. The chain recombines TRBV7-2 with TRBJ2-7; 7 bases fit TRBD1. This sample comprised PBMCs from the stem cell graft donor, obtained from the stem cell graft. The CDR3 sequence is CASSRGKGGLYEQYF. CDR3 nucleotide sequence: TGTGCCAGCAGCCGAGGTAAAGGGGGCCTCTACGAGCAGTACTTC.